Described below is a single T cell receptor (beta chain) sequence and its context. Enrollment of patients from Seattle took place during active infection, with longitudinal follow-up. This record belongs to a study of blood T cell repertoires in COVID-19. Turning to the study itself: Acute and convalescent COVID-19 samples came from the United States, Italy and Spain. Sources were T cells, B-cell-depleted T cells, or PBMCs; the material itself was cDNA or gDNA.

The CDR3 extends over 13 amino acids. Germline V lookup: CDR1 SEHNR, CDR2 FQNEAQ (reference sequence). V was pared by 5 bases and J by 4 bases, with 3 bases of the junction left unmatched. Only in-frame clones appear in the TCRdb table, and some are missing; sequencing was by immunoSEQ multiplex PCR. The sample has roughly 160,000 clones; roughly 91% are singletons. The source material was peripheral blood. The sequence was collected from a man aged 18 to 29 with COVID-19, enrolled during active disease. This chain connects TRBV7-9 to TRBJ1-2; TRBD1 agrees at 8 bases. The chain's CDR3 is CASSDRGGYGYTF. The CDR3 nucleotides are TGTGCCAGCAGCGACAGGGGAGGCTATGGCTACACCTTC.